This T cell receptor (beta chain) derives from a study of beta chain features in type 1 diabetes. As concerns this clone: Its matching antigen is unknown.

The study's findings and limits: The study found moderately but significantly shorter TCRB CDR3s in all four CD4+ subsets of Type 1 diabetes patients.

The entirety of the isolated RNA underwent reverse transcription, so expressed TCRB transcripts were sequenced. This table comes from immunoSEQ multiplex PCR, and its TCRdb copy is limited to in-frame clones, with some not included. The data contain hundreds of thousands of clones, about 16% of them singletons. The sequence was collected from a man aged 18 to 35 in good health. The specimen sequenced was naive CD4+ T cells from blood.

The CDR3, as DNA: TGTGCCAGCTCACGACTAGCGGGAGGGCCCGGGGAGCTGTTTTTT. This codes for CASSRLAGGPGELFF. The rearrangement joins TRBV18 to TRBJ2-2, with 14 bases lining up with TRBD2. V was pared by 4 bases and J by 6 bases, with 1 base of the junction left unmatched. Germline V gives CDR1 KGHSH, CDR2 LQKENI. This CDR3 is 15 amino acids long.